This TCR beta chain was sequenced for a study of blood T cell repertoires in COVID-19. Study-wide background: Sources were T cells, B-cell-depleted T cells, or PBMCs; the material itself was cDNA or gDNA.

V gave up 1 base and J gave up 0 bases; unmatched junction bases: 5. CDR3 size: 16 residues. The germline V gene encodes CDR1 LGHDT and CDR2 YNNKEL (reference sequence). Sequenced by immunoSEQ multiplex PCR; TCRdb stores in-frame clones only, minus some. The table lists about 180,000 clones, about 85% of them singletons. This clone was counted a single time. The specimen was peripheral blood. The V gene is TRBV3-1 (or the pseudogene TRBV3-2), the J gene TRBJ1-1; 7 bases map to TRBD1. This receptor was identified in a young woman with active or convalescent COVID-19. This CDR3 reads CASSQAQDRLNTEAFF. For the CDR3, the DNA is TGTGCCAGCAGCCAAGCTCAGGACAGGTTGAACACTGAAGCTTTCTTT.